The rows below give T cell receptor beta chains drawn from one sample of a study of early T cells in non-severe SARS-CoV-2 infection. MiXCR, run by TCRdb on the 5' RACE reads, gives a single entry per CDR3 protein. The table has 53,000 or so distinct CDR3 sequences, roughly 12% seen once. Sequencing was performed on whole blood, taken at baseline. These TCRs come from an adult who was a healthcare worker with PCR-confirmed SARS-CoV-2 infection or an uninfected control (not recorded which). CDR3s include the opening cysteine and the closing phenylalanine or tryptophan. The order of the fields is CDR3 length, J gene, V gene, CDR3 protein.

14	TRBJ1-2	TRBV27	CASSLSVSSYGYTF
15	TRBJ2-1	TRBV7-8	CASSLGLAGWDEQFF
12	TRBJ2-1	TRBV7-8	CASSLVLNEQFF
12	TRBJ2-1	TRBV7-2	CASSRDWGEQFF
16	TRBJ2-2	TRBV2	CASSEKRPSNTGELFF
11	TRBJ1-1	TRBV20-1	CSARDDGLAFF
14	TRBJ2-5	TRBV11-2	CASRVREEGETQYF
13	TRBJ2-3	TRBV7-2	CASSLESTDTQYF
14	TRBJ2-1	TRBV10-1	CASKAGGPYNEQFF
17	TRBJ2-1	TRBV28	CASSHNPGLAGAGEQFF
15	TRBJ1-4	TRBV11-2	CASSPTGTGNEKLFF
14	TRBJ2-7	TRBV27	CASSSTSFSYEQYF
16	TRBJ1-2	TRBV5-1	CASSVSPRDGFYGYTF
16	TRBJ2-1	TRBV24-1	CATSDKNSGQLSEQFF
15	TRBJ2-4	TRBV7-9	CASSLGSGPKNIQYF
16	TRBJ2-2	TRBV12-5	CASGSPPDKNTGELFF
11	TRBJ2-7	TRBV20-1	CSVHSSYEQYF
13	TRBJ2-7	TRBV29-1	CSVEGQAYYEQYF
13	TRBJ2-7	TRBV5-4	CASSTRGVHEQYF
13	TRBJ2-2	TRBV7-9	CASSSLVDGELFF
16	TRBJ2-2	TRBV7-2	CASSLPSGSYTGELFF
16	TRBJ2-5	TRBV20-1	CSAIEGGTARSETQYF
17	TRBJ2-1	TRBV28	CASSPWGLAGGYNEQFF
16	TRBJ2-1	TRBV7-6	CASSLNAGGDYNEQFF
16	TRBJ1-6	TRBV6-5	CASTPLTGTRVAPLHF
13	TRBJ1-1	TRBV7-2	CASSLAKYTEAFF
12	TRBJ2-1	TRBV7-2	CASQVAGDEQFF
17	TRBJ1-1	TRBV5-1	CASSPGTGAFGGTEAFF
14	TRBJ2-7	TRBV19	CASSVIQGGYEQYF
15	TRBJ2-5	TRBV3-1	CASSQTQRYQETQYF
15	TRBJ2-1	TRBV7-8	CASSLEGETYNEQFF
11	TRBJ1-2	TRBV2	CASVQAYGYTF
16	TRBJ2-7	TRBV21-1	CASSKIRTGDSYEQYF
16	TRBJ2-5	TRBV7-9	CASSPPARGGVETQYF
15	TRBJ2-4	TRBV7-2	CASSLGGLTGNIQYF
17	TRBJ2-2	TRBV29-1	CSSDDRGLPFNTGDLFF
13	TRBJ1-1	TRBV20-1	CSASPGGYTEAFF
15	TRBJ1-1	TRBV3-1	CASRHYRQGGTEAFF
14	TRBJ1-2	TRBV7-8	CASSLVFSSYGYTF
15	TRBJ2-6	TRBV6-4	CASGEGQSGANVLTF
15	TRBJ1-5	TRBV7-8	CASSLAWRSNQPQHF
12	TRBJ2-4	TRBV28	CASSEQGYIQYF
14	TRBJ1-1	TRBV3-1	CASSATSRNTEAFF
16	TRBJ2-7	TRBV10-3	CAISGSPSGDTYEQYF
15	TRBJ1-1	TRBV20-1	CSARDHGFFGSEAFF
13	TRBJ1-2	TRBV29-1	CSVAGLYGYGYTF
13	TRBJ1-1	TRBV24-1	CATSDDYNTEAFF
13	TRBJ2-7	TRBV7-6	CASSLRDRAHQWF
15	TRBJ1-5	TRBV12-3/TRBV12-4	CASSLDPAFNQPQHF
14	TRBJ2-3	TRBV7-9	CASSVTGTTDTQYF
12	TRBJ2-7	TRBV5-1	CASSLDDYEQYF
14	TRBJ2-7	TRBV5-4	CASSLDQGAEEQYF
14	TRBJ1-5	TRBV12-3/TRBV12-4	CASNPGMGNQPQHF